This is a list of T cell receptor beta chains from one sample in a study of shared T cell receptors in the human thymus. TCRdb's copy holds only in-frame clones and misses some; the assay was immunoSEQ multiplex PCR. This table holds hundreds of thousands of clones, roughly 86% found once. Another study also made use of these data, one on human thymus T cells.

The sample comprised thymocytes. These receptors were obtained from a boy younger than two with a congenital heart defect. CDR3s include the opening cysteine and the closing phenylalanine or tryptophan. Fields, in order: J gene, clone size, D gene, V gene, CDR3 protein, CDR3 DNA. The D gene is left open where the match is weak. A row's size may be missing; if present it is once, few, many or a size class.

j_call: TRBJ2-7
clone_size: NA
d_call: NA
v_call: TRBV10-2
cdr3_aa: CASSEAPFGTGPTYEQYF
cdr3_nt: TGCGCCAGCAGTGAGGCCCCCTTCGGAACAGGGCCAACCTACGAGCAGTACTTC

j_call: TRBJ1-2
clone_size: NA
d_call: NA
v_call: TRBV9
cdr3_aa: CASSGPSLSRNGYTF
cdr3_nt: TGTGCCAGCAGCGGCCCCTCCTTGAGCAGGAATGGCTACACCTTC

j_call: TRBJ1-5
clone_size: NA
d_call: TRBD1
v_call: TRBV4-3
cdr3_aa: CASSQEFETGNSNQPQHF
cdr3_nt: TGCGCCAGCAGCCAAGAATTCGAGACAGGGAATAGCAATCAGCCCCAGCATTTT

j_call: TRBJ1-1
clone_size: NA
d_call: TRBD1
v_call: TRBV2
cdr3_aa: CASTGTERNTEAFF
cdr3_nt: TGTGCCAGCACCGGGACAGAACGGAACACTGAAGCTTTCTTT

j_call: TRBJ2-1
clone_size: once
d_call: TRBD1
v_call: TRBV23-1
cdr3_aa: CASSQSARQGLVRLKQFF
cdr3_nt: TGCGCCAGCAGTCAATCGGCGCGACAGGGTCTTGTCCGGTTGAAGCAGTTCTTC

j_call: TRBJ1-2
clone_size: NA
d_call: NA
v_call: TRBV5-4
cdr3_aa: CASSLTLRDCPSGYTF
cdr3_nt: TGTGCCAGCAGCTTGACACTCCGGGACTGTCCGTCAGGCTACACCTTC

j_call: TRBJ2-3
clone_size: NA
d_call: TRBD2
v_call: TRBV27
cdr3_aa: CASSLRLAGRSTDTQYF
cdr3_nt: TGTGCCAGCAGTTTAAGACTAGCGGGGCGTAGCACAGATACGCAGTATTTT

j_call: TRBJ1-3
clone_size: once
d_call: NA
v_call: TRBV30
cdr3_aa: CAWSVPGAPISGNTIYF
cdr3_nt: TGTGCCTGGAGTGTACCTGGGGCTCCTATCTCTGGAAACACCATATATTTT

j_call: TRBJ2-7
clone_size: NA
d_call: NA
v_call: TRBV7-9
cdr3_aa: CASSSPREQGEQYF
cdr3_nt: TGTGCCAGCAGCTCTCCCCGGGAGCAAGGCGAGCAGTACTTC

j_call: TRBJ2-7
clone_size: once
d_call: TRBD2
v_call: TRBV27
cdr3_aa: CASSLSSSGNQYF
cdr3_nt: TGTGCCAGCAGTTTATCTTCTAGCGGGAATCAGTACTTC

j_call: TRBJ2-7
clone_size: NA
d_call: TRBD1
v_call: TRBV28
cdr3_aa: CASSGTGGSSYEQYF
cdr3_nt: TGTGCCAGCAGTGGGACAGGGGGGAGCTCCTACGAGCAGTACTTC

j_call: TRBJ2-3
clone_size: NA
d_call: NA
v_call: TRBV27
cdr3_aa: CASGADTQYF
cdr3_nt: TGTGCCAGTGGGGCTGATACGCAGTATTTT

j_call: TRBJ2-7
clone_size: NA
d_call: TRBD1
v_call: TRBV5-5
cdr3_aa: CASSLEWTGWLTAYEQYF
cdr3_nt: TGTGCCAGCAGCTTGGAGTGGACAGGTTGGCTTACCGCCTACGAGCAGTACTTC

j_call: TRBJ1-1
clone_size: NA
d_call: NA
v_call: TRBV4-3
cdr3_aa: CASSQGTGITEAFF
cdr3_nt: TGCGCCAGCAGCCAAGGAACAGGGATCACTGAAGCTTTCTTT

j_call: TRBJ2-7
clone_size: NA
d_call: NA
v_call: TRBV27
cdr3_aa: CASRNLRDYEQYF
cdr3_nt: TGTGCCAGCAGGAATTTGAGAGATTACGAGCAGTACTTC

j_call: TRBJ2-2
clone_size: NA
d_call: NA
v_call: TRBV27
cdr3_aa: CASSLQSGTPTTGELFF
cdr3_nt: TGTGCCAGCTCGCTGCAGTCCGGGACACCGACCACCGGGGAGCTGTTTTTT

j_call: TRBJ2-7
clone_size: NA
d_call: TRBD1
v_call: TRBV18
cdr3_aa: CASSPSGTGDNHYEQYF
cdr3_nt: TGTGCCAGCTCACCCTCCGGGACAGGGGATAATCACTACGAGCAGTACTTC

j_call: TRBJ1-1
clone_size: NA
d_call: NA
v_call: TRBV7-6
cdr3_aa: CASSWAGGLNTEAFF
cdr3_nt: TGTGCCAGCAGCTGGGCAGGAGGTTTGAACACTGAAGCTTTCTTT

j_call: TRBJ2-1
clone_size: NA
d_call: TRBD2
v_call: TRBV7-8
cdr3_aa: CASSLGLADNEQFF
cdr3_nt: TGTGCCAGCAGCTTAGGACTAGCAGACAATGAGCAGTTCTTC

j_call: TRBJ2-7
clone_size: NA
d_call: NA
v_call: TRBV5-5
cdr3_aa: CASSRLPYCHREISVGEQYF
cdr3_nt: TGTGCCAGCAGCCGCCTCCCCTATTGTCACCGGGAGATAAGCGTGGGGGAGCAGTACTTC

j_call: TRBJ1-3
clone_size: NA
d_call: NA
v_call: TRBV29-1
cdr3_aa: CSVGPKGGNTIYF
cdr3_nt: TGCAGCGTTGGGCCCAAGGGGGGAAACACCATATATTTT

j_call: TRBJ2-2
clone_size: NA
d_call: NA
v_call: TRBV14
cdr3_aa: CASSQDPTGEDGELFF
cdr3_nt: TGTGCCAGCAGCCAAGATCCTACAGGGGAGGACGGGGAGCTGTTTTTT

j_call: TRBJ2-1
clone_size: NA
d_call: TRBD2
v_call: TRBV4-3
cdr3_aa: CASSQGGTSGDEQFF
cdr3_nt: TGCGCCAGCAGCCAAGGTGGGACTAGCGGTGATGAGCAGTTCTTC

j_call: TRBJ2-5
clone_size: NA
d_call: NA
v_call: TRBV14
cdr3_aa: CASSRGRSPTWETQYF
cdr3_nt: TGTGCCAGCAGCCGAGGTAGGTCTCCTACCTGGGAGACCCAGTACTTC

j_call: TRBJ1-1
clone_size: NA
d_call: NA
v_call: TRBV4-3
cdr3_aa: CASSQDPPGRYTEAFF
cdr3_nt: TGCGCCAGCAGCCAAGATCCCCCTGGCAGGTACACTGAAGCTTTCTTT

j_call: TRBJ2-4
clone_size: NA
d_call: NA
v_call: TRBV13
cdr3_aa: CASSPNVVVRSNIQYF
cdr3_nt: TGTGCCAGCAGCCCGAACGTGGTAGTACGATCAAACATTCAGTACTTC

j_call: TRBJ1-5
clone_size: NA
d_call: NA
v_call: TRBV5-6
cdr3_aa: CASSCGGDSGAQHF
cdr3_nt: TGTGCCAGCAGCTGCGGTGGGGACTCGGGGGCCCAGCATTTT

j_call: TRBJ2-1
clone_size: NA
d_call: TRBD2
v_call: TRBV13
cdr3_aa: CASSIEGDGSGGFNEQFF
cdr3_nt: TGTGCCAGCAGCATAGAGGGGGACGGGAGCGGGGGATTCAATGAGCAGTTCTTC

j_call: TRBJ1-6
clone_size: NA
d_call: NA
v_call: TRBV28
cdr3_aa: CASSLDREAPFQQANSPLHF
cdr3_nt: TGTGCCAGCAGTCTTGACCGGGAGGCGCCCTTTCAACAGGCAAATTCACCCCTCCACTTT

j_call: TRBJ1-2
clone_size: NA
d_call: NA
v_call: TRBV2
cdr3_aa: CASSSGTPNYGYTF
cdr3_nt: TGTGCCAGCAGCTCCGGGACACCTAACTATGGCTACACCTTC

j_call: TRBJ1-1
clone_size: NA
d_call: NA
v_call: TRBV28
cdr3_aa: CASSFWESSQNTEAFF
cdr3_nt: TGTGCCAGCAGTTTTTGGGAGAGCAGTCAGAACACTGAAGCTTTCTTT

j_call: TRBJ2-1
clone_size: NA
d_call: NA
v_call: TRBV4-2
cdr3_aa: CASSPPKGAYNEQFF
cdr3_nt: TGTGCCAGCAGCCCCCCCAAGGGGGCCTACAATGAGCAGTTCTTC

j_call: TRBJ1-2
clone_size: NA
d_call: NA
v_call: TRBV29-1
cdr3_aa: CSAYPTRTVDGYTF
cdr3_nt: TGCAGCGCCTACCCGACTAGGACCGTTGATGGCTACACCTTC